The count of the clone carrying this T cell receptor beta chain is one. As originally analysed: Amplified reference gene primers provided the basis for estimating nucleated cell counts. This table comes from immunoSEQ multiplex PCR, and its TCRdb copy is limited to in-frame clones, with some not included. Clone size and the V and J calls come from that table; the DNA yielded D and trimming. The top ten hold around 25% of the sample, which has around 120,000 clones, more than 65% seen once. The record originates from a study of blood T cell repertoires in COVID-19. Study as a whole: Whether acute or convalescent, the COVID-19 samples came from the United States, Italy and Spain.

CDR3 length: 15 residues. CDR1 and CDR2 from the germline V gene are KGHSH and LQKENI. V shed 0 bases and J shed 2 bases, with 10 bases lying between them. The J gene is TRBJ2-5, the V gene TRBV18, with no clear D. The source material was peripheral blood. The origin of this receptor is a human donor in a cohort sampled during active COVID-19. CDR3 DNA sequence: TGTGCCAGCTCACCACCGAATAGAATACAAGAGACCCAGTACTTC. It is translated as CASSPPNRIQETQYF.